A selection of T cell receptor beta chains follows, all from one sample in a study of blood T cell repertoires in COVID-19. Method: immunoSEQ multiplex PCR; TCRdb's copy keeps in-frame clones and lacks some. The table lists approximately 73,000 clones, approximately 86% of them singletons. Sequencing input: peripheral blood. Receptors were obtained from a woman aged 55-70 years with acute or convalescent COVID-19. Both conserved end residues are part of each CDR3. Fields, in order: clone size, V gene, CDR3 length, J gene, D gene, CDR3 protein, CDR3 DNA. D genes are given only for firm matches. Expanded clones get a size class; other rows say once, few or many, or leave the size out.

few	TRBV24-1	15	TRBJ2-1	.	CATSVLRTGGDEQFF	TGTGCCACCAGTGTCCTTAGGACAGGCGGGGATGAGCAGTTCTTC
few	TRBV6-2/TRBV6-3	15	TRBJ1-2	TRBD1	CASSYSAGTVYGYTF	TGTGCCAGCAGTTACTCGGCCGGGACAGTCTATGGCTACACCTTC
.	TRBV27	15	TRBJ2-7	.	CASSPAPGLGYEQYF	TGTGCCAGCAGTCCAGCCCCGGGACTCGGATACGAGCAGTACTTC
.	TRBV2	13	TRBJ2-7	.	CASSVQGNYEQYF	TGTGCCAGCAGTGTGCAGGGGAACTACGAGCAGTACTTC
.	TRBV12-3/TRBV12-4	13	TRBJ1-5	.	CASSFDRRGAQHF	TGTGCCAGCAGTTTTGATAGGCGCGGGGCCCAGCATTTT
.	TRBV7-2	13	TRBJ2-1	.	CASSQETRNEQFF	TGTGCCAGCAGCCAGGAAACCCGTAATGAGCAGTTCTTC
.	TRBV2	14	TRBJ1-1	.	CASSEKRRDTEAFF	TGTGCCAGCAGTGAAAAAAGGAGGGACACTGAAGCTTTCTTT
.	TRBV7-2	13	TRBJ1-2	.	CASSPREGSGYTF	TGTGCCAGCAGCCCTAGGGAGGGTAGCGGCTACACCTTC
.	TRBV27	14	TRBJ1-5	.	CASSSGGRVQPQHF	TGTGCCAGCAGTTCCGGGGGGAGAGTCCAGCCCCAGCATTTT
.	TRBV29-1	13	TRBJ1-1	TRBD1	CSVVGQMNTEAFF	TGCAGCGTTGTGGGACAGATGAACACTGAAGCTTTCTTT
.	TRBV18	16	TRBJ1-6	.	CASSQTGIPTNSPLHF	TGTGCCAGCTCACAAACCGGGATTCCGACGAATTCACCCCTCCACTTT
.	TRBV28	15	TRBJ1-2	TRBD1	CASSITRTGGDGYTF	TGTGCCAGCAGTATAACCCGGACAGGGGGCGACGGCTACACCTTC
once	TRBV13	13	TRBJ1-1	.	CASSPRGNTEAFF	TGTGCCAGCAGCCCACGGGGGAACACTGAAGCTTTCTTT
.	TRBV28	18	TRBJ2-1	TRBD2	CASSFHAQGLAGDNEQFF	TGTGCCAGCAGTTTTCATGCCCAGGGGCTAGCGGGGGACAATGAGCAGTTCTTC
.	TRBV7-6	15	TRBJ2-1	TRBD1	CASSPALTGLIEQFF	TGTGCCAGCAGCCCAGCTCTGACAGGGCTAATTGAGCAGTTCTTC
.	TRBV5-8	13	TRBJ2-7	TRBD1	CASSLGQGRSQYF	TGTGCCAGCAGCTTGGGACAGGGGAGATCGCAGTACTTC
.	TRBV3-1/TRBV3-2	15	TRBJ1-5	TRBD1	CASSQNRGSNQPQHF	TGTGCCAGCAGCCAGAACAGGGGTAGCAATCAGCCCCAGCATTTT
.	TRBV2	16	TRBJ1-2	.	CASSEPQRGAYYGYTF	TGTGCCAGCAGTGAGCCCCAGCGGGGGGCGTACTATGGCTACACCTTC
.	TRBV7-2	15	TRBJ1-1	.	CASSSPQGLNTEAFF	TGTGCCAGCAGCTCCCCTCAGGGTTTGAACACTGAAGCTTTCTTT
.	TRBV19	16	TRBJ1-1	TRBD1	CASSGQGIELNTEAFF	TGTGCCAGTTCCGGACAGGGGATAGAACTGAACACTGAAGCTTTCTTT
.	TRBV7-9	16	TRBJ1-1	.	CASSLSQNPGSTEAFF	TGTGCCAGCAGCTTAAGCCAAAACCCCGGGTCCACTGAAGCTTTCTTT
.	TRBV6-5	13	TRBJ1-1	.	CASSSGLNTEAFF	TGTGCCAGCAGTTCGGGGTTGAACACTGAAGCTTTCTTT
.	TRBV28	14	TRBJ2-7	.	CASLTRRDSYEQYF	TGTGCCAGCTTGACCAGGCGTGACTCCTACGAGCAGTACTTC
.	TRBV7-3	15	TRBJ2-5	TRBD2	CASSFGGGARETQYF	TGTGCCAGCAGCTTCGGCGGGGGGGCCAGAGAGACCCAGTACTTC